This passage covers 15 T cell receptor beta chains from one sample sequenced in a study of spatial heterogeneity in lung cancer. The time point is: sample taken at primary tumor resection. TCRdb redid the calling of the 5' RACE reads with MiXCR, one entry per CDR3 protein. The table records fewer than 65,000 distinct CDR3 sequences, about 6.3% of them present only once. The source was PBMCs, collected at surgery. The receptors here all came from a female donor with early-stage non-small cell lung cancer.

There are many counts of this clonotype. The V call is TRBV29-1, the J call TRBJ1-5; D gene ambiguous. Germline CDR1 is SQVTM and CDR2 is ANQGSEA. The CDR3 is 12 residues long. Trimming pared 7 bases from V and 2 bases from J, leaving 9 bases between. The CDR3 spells CSASTGNQPQHF. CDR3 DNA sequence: TGCAGCGCCTCCACGGGCAATCAGCCCCAGCATTTT.

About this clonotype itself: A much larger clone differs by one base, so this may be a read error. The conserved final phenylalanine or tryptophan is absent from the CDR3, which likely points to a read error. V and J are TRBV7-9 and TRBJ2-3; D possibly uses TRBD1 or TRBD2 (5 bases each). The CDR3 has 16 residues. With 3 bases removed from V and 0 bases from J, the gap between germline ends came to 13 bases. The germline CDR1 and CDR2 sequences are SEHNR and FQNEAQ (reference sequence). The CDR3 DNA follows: TGTGCCAGCAGCTTCTGGACAAGGACTAGCACAGATACGCAGTATCTT. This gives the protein CASSFWTRTSTDTQYL.

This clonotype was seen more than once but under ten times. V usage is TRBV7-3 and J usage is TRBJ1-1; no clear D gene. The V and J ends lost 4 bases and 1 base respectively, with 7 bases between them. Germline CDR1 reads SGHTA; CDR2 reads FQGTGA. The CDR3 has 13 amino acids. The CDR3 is CASSSDGNTEAFF. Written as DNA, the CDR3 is TGTGCCAGCAGCTCCGACGGGAACACTGAAGCTTTCTTT.

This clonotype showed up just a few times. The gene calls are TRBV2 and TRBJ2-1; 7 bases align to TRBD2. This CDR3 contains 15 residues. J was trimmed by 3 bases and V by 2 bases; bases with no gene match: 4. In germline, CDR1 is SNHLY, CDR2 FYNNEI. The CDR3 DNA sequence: TGTGCCAGCAGTGAACGGCTAGCGGTCTACAATGAGCAGTTCTTC. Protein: CASSERLAVYNEQFF.

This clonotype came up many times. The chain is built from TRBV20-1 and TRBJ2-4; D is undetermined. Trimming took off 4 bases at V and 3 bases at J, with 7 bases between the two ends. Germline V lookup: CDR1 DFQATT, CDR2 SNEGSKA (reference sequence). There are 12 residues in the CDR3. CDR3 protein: CSAKGLKNIQYF. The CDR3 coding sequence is TGCAGTGCTAAGGGTCTCAAAAACATTCAGTACTTC.

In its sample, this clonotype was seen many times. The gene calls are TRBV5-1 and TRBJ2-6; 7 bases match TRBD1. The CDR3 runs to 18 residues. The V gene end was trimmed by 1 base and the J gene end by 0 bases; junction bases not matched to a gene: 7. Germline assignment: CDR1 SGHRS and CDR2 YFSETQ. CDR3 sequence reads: CASSLSGTASSGANVLTF. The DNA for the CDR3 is TGCGCCAGCAGCTTGTCCGGGACAGCTAGCTCTGGGGCCAACGTCCTGACTTTC.

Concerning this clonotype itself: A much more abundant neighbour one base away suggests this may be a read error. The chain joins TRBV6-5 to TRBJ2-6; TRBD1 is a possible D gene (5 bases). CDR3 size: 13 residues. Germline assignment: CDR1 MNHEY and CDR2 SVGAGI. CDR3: CASRPAGANVLAF. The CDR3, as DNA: TGTGCCAGCCGCCCAGCTGGGGCCAACGTCCTGGCTTTC.

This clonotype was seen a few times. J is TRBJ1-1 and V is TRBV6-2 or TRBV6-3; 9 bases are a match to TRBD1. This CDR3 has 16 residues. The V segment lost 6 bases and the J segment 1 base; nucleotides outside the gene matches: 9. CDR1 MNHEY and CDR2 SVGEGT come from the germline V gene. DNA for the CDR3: TGTGCCAGCAGACAACACGCGGGACAGGGGAACACTGAAGCTTTCTTT. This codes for CASRQHAGQGNTEAFF.

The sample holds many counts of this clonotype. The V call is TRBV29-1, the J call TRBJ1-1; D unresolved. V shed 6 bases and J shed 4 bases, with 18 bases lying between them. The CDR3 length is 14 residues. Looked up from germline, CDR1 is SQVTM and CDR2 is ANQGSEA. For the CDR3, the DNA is TGCAGCGTAGCCACCGGACCGGAGGGCACTGAAGCTTTCTTT. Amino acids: CSVATGPEGTEAFF.

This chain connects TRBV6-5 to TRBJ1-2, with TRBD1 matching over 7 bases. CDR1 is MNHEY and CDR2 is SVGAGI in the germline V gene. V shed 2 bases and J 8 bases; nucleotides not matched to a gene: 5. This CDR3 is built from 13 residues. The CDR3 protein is CASSYRQGGGYTF. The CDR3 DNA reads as TGTGCCAGCAGTTACCGACAGGGTGGAGGCTACACCTTC.

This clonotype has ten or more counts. CDR3 nucleotides: TGTGCCAGCAGTCAAAGTGGTGAGCAGTTCTTC. Protein sequence: CASSQSGEQFF. V is TRBV12-3 or TRBV12-4 and J is TRBJ2-1; D not certain. The CDR3 runs 11 residues. V was pared by 5 bases and J by 9 bases, with 8 bases between.

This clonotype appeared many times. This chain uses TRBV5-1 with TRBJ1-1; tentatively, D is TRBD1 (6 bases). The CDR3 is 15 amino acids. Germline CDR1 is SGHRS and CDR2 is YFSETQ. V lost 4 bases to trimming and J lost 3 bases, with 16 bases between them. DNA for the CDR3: TGCGCCAGCAGCCAACGAACCTACAGGGACACTGAAGCTTTCTTT. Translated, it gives CASSQRTYRDTEAFF.

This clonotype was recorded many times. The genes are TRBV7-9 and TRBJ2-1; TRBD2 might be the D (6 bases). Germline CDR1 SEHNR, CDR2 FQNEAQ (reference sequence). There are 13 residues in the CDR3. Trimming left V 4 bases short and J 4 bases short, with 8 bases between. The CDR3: CASSSGLYNEQFF. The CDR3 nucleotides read TGTGCCAGCAGCTCGGGACTGTACAATGAGCAGTTCTTC.

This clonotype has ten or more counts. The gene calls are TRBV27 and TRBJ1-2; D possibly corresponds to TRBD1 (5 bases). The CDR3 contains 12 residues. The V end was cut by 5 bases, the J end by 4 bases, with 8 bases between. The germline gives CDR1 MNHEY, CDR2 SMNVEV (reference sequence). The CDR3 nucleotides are TGTGCCAGCAGTGGGGGGGGCTATGGCTACACCTTC. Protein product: CASSGGGYGYTF.

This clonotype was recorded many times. The CDR3 protein is CASSDGGYEQYF. CDR3 nucleotide sequence: TGCGCCAGCAGTGACGGAGGCTACGAGCAGTACTTC. The gene calls are TRBV10-1 and TRBJ2-7; perhaps TRBD2 as D (5 bases). The CDR3 contains 12 residues. V lost 3 bases and J lost 3, with 6 bases in between. Germline-derived CDR1 and CDR2 are WNHNN and SYGVQD (reference sequence).